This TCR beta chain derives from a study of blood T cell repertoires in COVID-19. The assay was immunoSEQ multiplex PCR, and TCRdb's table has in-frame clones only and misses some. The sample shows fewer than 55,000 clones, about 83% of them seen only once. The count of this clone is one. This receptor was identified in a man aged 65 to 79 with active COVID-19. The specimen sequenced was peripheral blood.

CDR3 nucleotide sequence: TGTGCCAGCAGTTTATCCGGGGGACTAGCGGGTCGCAGCTCCTACAATGAGCAGTTCTTC. It encodes CASSLSGGLAGRSSYNEQFF. This sequence joins TRBV27 and TRBJ2-1; 12 bases line up with TRBD2. Germline V gene data show CDR1 as MNHEY and CDR2 as SMNVEV (reference sequence). Unmatched junction bases numbered 9, after V lost 0 bases and J lost 0 bases. The CDR3 has 20 amino acids.